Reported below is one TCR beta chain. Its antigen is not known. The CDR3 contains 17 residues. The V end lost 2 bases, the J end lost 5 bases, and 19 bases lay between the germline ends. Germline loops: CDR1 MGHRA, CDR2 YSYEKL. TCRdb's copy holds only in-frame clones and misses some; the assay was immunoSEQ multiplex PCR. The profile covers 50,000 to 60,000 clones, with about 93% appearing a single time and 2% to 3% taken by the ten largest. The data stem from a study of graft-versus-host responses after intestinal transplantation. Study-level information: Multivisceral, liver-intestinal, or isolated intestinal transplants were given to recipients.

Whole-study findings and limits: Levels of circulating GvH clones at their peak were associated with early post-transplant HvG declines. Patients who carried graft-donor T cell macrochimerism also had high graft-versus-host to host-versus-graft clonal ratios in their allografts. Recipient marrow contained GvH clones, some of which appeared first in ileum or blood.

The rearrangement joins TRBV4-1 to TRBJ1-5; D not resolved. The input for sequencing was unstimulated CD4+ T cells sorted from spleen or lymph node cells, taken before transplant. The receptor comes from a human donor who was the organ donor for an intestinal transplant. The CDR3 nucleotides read TGCGCCAGCAGCCAAAAATGGGCCCCGGACGGTGATCAGCCCCAGCATTTT. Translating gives CASSQKWAPDGDQPQHF.